These T cell receptor beta chains were read from a single sample in a study of response to subunit inactivated influenza vaccine. A single record per CDR3 protein comes from TCRdb applying MiXCR to the RT-PCR reads. Seen here are 450,000 to 600,000 distinct CDR3 sequences, 15% to 20% observed once, and the top ten hold roughly 3%. Sequencing was performed on CD4+ T cells sorted from PBMCs, taken approximately 25 months after vaccination. The receptors derive from a man between 50 and 69 years old who received an inactivated influenza vaccine. CDR3s include the opening cysteine and the closing phenylalanine or tryptophan. The D gene is left open where the match is weak. Not all rows give a size; the values are once, few, many and, for expanded clones, a class.

V gene: TRBV10-3; D gene: NA; clone size: NA; J gene: TRBJ1-5; CDR3 DNA: TGTGCCATCAGTGAGGACGGGGCCCAGCCCCAGCATTTT; CDR3 protein: CAISEDGAQPQHF
V gene: TRBV11-2; D gene: NA; clone size: NA; J gene: TRBJ2-1; CDR3 DNA: TGTGCCAGCAGGGATGTCTTCCTACGGGGGGCCTCCTACAATGAGCAGTTCTTC; CDR3 protein: CASRDVFLRGASYNEQFF
V gene: TRBV7-7; D gene: NA; clone size: NA; J gene: TRBJ2-5; CDR3 DNA: TGTGCCAGCAGCTTACTAAACCAAGAGACCCAGTACTTC; CDR3 protein: CASSLLNQETQYF
V gene: TRBV12-3/TRBV12-4; D gene: TRBD2; clone size: few; J gene: TRBJ2-1; CDR3 DNA: TGTGCCAGCAGTCGACTAGCAACAATCGGGAATGAGCAGTTCTTC; CDR3 protein: CASSRLATIGNEQFF
V gene: TRBV2; D gene: NA; clone size: NA; J gene: TRBJ2-7; CDR3 DNA: TGTGCCAGCAGCTATGTGACAGTCGGGACCGTGGACGAGCAGTACTTC; CDR3 protein: CASSYVTVGTVDEQYF
V gene: TRBV6-9; D gene: TRBD1; clone size: NA; J gene: TRBJ1-6; CDR3 DNA: TGTGCCAGCACAAAACCCGACGGGACAGCTAATTCACCCCTCCACTTT; CDR3 protein: CASTKPDGTANSPLHF
V gene: TRBV7-9; D gene: TRBD2; clone size: NA; J gene: TRBJ2-2; CDR3 DNA: TGTGCCAGCAGCTCCCGGACTAGCGGGGTGAACACCGGGGAGCTGTTTTTT; CDR3 protein: CASSSRTSGVNTGELFF
V gene: TRBV12-3/TRBV12-4; D gene: NA; clone size: few; J gene: TRBJ2-2; CDR3 DNA: TGTGCCAGCCGGCTAGGGGGCACCGGGGAGCTGTTTTTT; CDR3 protein: CASRLGGTGELFF
V gene: TRBV20-1; D gene: NA; clone size: many; J gene: TRBJ2-1; CDR3 DNA: TGCAGTGCTAGTAACAATGAGCAGTTCTTC; CDR3 protein: CSASNNEQFF
V gene: TRBV20-1; D gene: TRBD1; clone size: NA; J gene: TRBJ1-5; CDR3 DNA: TGCAGTGCTGGGGGACAGAATCAGCCCCAGCATTTT; CDR3 protein: CSAGGQNQPQHF
V gene: TRBV2; D gene: NA; clone size: few; J gene: TRBJ2-5; CDR3 DNA: TGTGCCAGCAGTGAAGTTAAGGGGGGCCCAGAGACCCAGTACTTC; CDR3 protein: CASSEVKGGPETQYF
V gene: TRBV6-5; D gene: NA; clone size: many; J gene: TRBJ1-4; CDR3 DNA: TGTGCCAGCAGTTACGAGGGGATCGGCTATGAAAAACTGTTTTTT; CDR3 protein: CASSYEGIGYEKLFF
V gene: TRBV10-3; D gene: NA; clone size: NA; J gene: TRBJ2-2; CDR3 DNA: TGTGCCATCAGCGAATACACCGGGGAGCTGTTTTTT; CDR3 protein: CAISEYTGELFF
V gene: TRBV9; D gene: NA; clone size: many; J gene: TRBJ2-1; CDR3 DNA: TGTGCCAGCAGCGTAGAGCCAGGGCCTAAGCAGTTCTTC; CDR3 protein: CASSVEPGPKQFF
V gene: TRBV3-1; D gene: NA; clone size: NA; J gene: TRBJ2-1; CDR3 DNA: TGTGCCAGCAGCCCTCGGGCAATCTGGGCCCTGGACGGTGAGCAGTTCTTC; CDR3 protein: CASSPRAIWALDGEQFF
V gene: TRBV20-1; D gene: NA; clone size: few; J gene: TRBJ2-3; CDR3 DNA: TGCAGTGCTAGCTACAATACCATGCGACTGGATACGCAGTATTTT; CDR3 protein: CSASYNTMRLDTQYF
V gene: TRBV28; D gene: TRBD1; clone size: many; J gene: TRBJ2-1; CDR3 DNA: TGTGCCAGCAGCAGACAGGGTATGAGCAATGAGCAGTTCTTC; CDR3 protein: CASSRQGMSNEQFF
V gene: TRBV20-1; D gene: TRBD2; clone size: few; J gene: TRBJ2-7; CDR3 DNA: TGCAGTGCTAGAGACGGGACTAGCGCGAGCTCCTACGAGCAGTACTTC; CDR3 protein: CSARDGTSASSYEQYF
V gene: TRBV6-6; D gene: NA; clone size: few; J gene: TRBJ1-2; CDR3 DNA: TGTGCCAGCAGGGACGGGACGGGCTATGGCTACACCTTC; CDR3 protein: CASRDGTGYGYTF
V gene: TRBV18; D gene: NA; clone size: NA; J gene: TRBJ1-1; CDR3 DNA: TGTGCCAGCTCACCAGGTCGAAAGAACACTGAAGCTTTCTTT; CDR3 protein: CASSPGRKNTEAFF
V gene: TRBV20-1; D gene: NA; clone size: NA; J gene: TRBJ2-7; CDR3 DNA: TGCAGTGCTAGAGTGCATAACTCCTACGAGCAGTACTTC; CDR3 protein: CSARVHNSYEQYF
V gene: TRBV5-1; D gene: NA; clone size: few; J gene: TRBJ1-3; CDR3 DNA: TGCGCCAGCAGGGACTCTGGAAACACCATATATTTT; CDR3 protein: CASRDSGNTIYF
V gene: TRBV11-2; D gene: NA; clone size: many; J gene: TRBJ2-7; CDR3 DNA: TGTGCCAGCAGCCGACTACGGGGCAGGAGCTCCTACGAGCAGTACTTC; CDR3 protein: CASSRLRGRSSYEQYF
V gene: TRBV29-1; D gene: NA; clone size: few; J gene: TRBJ2-7; CDR3 DNA: TGCAGCGGACGCGAGGGCCCCTACGAGCAGTACTTC; CDR3 protein: CSGREGPYEQYF
V gene: TRBV4-1; D gene: NA; clone size: NA; J gene: TRBJ1-6; CDR3 DNA: TGCGCCAGCAGCACCAGCCTAACCCACGATAATTCACCCCTCCACTTT; CDR3 protein: CASSTSLTHDNSPLHF
V gene: TRBV3-1; D gene: TRBD2; clone size: few; J gene: TRBJ2-3; CDR3 DNA: TGTGCCAGCAGCCGGGCGGGGGACGTAGATACGCAGTATTTT; CDR3 protein: CASSRAGDVDTQYF
V gene: TRBV20-1; D gene: TRBD1; clone size: NA; J gene: TRBJ2-2; CDR3 DNA: TGCAGTGCTAGTAAGACGGGACAGACCGGGGAGCTGTTTTTT; CDR3 protein: CSASKTGQTGELFF
V gene: TRBV18; D gene: NA; clone size: NA; J gene: TRBJ1-3; CDR3 DNA: TGTGCCAGCTCACCATGGAACTCCGGCTCTGGAAACACCATATATTTT; CDR3 protein: CASSPWNSGSGNTIYF
V gene: TRBV6-1; D gene: NA; clone size: NA; J gene: TRBJ2-5; CDR3 DNA: TGTGCCAGCAGTGCCTGGAGGGAAGAGACCCAGTACTTC; CDR3 protein: CASSAWREETQYF
V gene: TRBV12-3/TRBV12-4; D gene: NA; clone size: few; J gene: TRBJ2-6; CDR3 DNA: TGTGCCAGCACCGTGTTTGGGGCCAACGTCCTGACTTTC; CDR3 protein: CASTVFGANVLTF
V gene: TRBV5-6; D gene: NA; clone size: NA; J gene: TRBJ2-7; CDR3 DNA: TGTGCCAGCAGCTCCTTTCAAACCTACGAGCAGTACTTC; CDR3 protein: CASSSFQTYEQYF
V gene: TRBV4-2; D gene: NA; clone size: few; J gene: TRBJ1-5; CDR3 DNA: TGTGCCAGCAGCCAAGACGGGACTTATGATCAGCCCCAGCATTTT; CDR3 protein: CASSQDGTYDQPQHF
V gene: TRBV12-3/TRBV12-4; D gene: TRBD1; clone size: NA; J gene: TRBJ2-2; CDR3 DNA: TGTGCCAGCAGTCTCCGGGACAGGGGCACCGGGGAGCTGTTTTTT; CDR3 protein: CASSLRDRGTGELFF
V gene: TRBV13; D gene: NA; clone size: NA; J gene: TRBJ2-2; CDR3 DNA: TGTGCCAGCAGCCCCGGGGCGAAGGGCGCGGAGCTGTTTTTT; CDR3 protein: CASSPGAKGAELFF
V gene: TRBV6-2/TRBV6-3; D gene: NA; clone size: NA; J gene: TRBJ2-7; CDR3 DNA: TGTGCCAGCAGTAAATACATATACGAGCAGTACTTC; CDR3 protein: CASSKYIYEQYF
V gene: TRBV27; D gene: NA; clone size: many; J gene: TRBJ2-7; CDR3 DNA: TGTGCCAGCAGCTCACTCTGGGCGGGTGCCCCCTACGAGCAGTACTTC; CDR3 protein: CASSSLWAGAPYEQYF
V gene: TRBV12-3/TRBV12-4; D gene: TRBD2; clone size: NA; J gene: TRBJ2-1; CDR3 DNA: TGTGCCAGCAGCTATGGACTAGCGGACTACAATGAGCAGTTCTTC; CDR3 protein: CASSYGLADYNEQFF
V gene: TRBV9; D gene: NA; clone size: NA; J gene: TRBJ2-7; CDR3 DNA: TGTGCCAGCAGCCCAGGGCACAGCTCCTACGAGCAGTACTTC; CDR3 protein: CASSPGHSSYEQYF
V gene: TRBV4-3; D gene: TRBD2; clone size: few; J gene: TRBJ2-3; CDR3 DNA: TGCGCCAGCAGCCAAGTTGCGGGAGGGCCAGATACGCAGTATTTT; CDR3 protein: CASSQVAGGPDTQYF
V gene: TRBV14; D gene: TRBD2; clone size: NA; J gene: TRBJ2-5; CDR3 DNA: TGTGCCAGCAGCCGCGGGGGGGGCGCGGAGACCCAGTACTTC; CDR3 protein: CASSRGGGAETQYF
V gene: TRBV5-1; D gene: NA; clone size: many; J gene: TRBJ1-1; CDR3 DNA: TGCGCCAGCAGCTTGGCGTCGGGTTCGGTTGGTTGGGGGACTGAAGCTTTCTTT; CDR3 protein: CASSLASGSVGWGTEAFF
V gene: TRBV7-2; D gene: TRBD2; clone size: NA; J gene: TRBJ2-5; CDR3 DNA: TGTGCCAGCAGCCTCCCGGGGCTAGCGGGAGAGACCCAGTACTTC; CDR3 protein: CASSLPGLAGETQYF
V gene: TRBV6-1; D gene: NA; clone size: NA; J gene: TRBJ1-2; CDR3 DNA: TGTGCCAGCAGTGAGGCGGCAGGCTCCAACTATGGCTACACCTTC; CDR3 protein: CASSEAAGSNYGYTF
V gene: TRBV24-1; D gene: TRBD1; clone size: NA; J gene: TRBJ2-2; CDR3 DNA: TGTGCCACCAGTGACCCGGGACAGGGAATGGCCGGGGAGCTGTTTTTT; CDR3 protein: CATSDPGQGMAGELFF
V gene: TRBV27; D gene: TRBD2; clone size: NA; J gene: TRBJ2-3; CDR3 DNA: TGTGCCAGCAGTTCCTGGACTAGCGGGAGTAGAGATACGCAGTATTTT; CDR3 protein: CASSSWTSGSRDTQYF
V gene: TRBV4-2; D gene: NA; clone size: NA; J gene: TRBJ1-3; CDR3 DNA: TGTGCCAGCAGCCAAGAATTGGGGGCTGGAAACACCATATATTTT; CDR3 protein: CASSQELGAGNTIYF
V gene: TRBV9; D gene: TRBD2; clone size: NA; J gene: TRBJ2-3; CDR3 DNA: TGTGCCAGCAGCGCCAGCGGGAGCCCTAGCACAGATACGCAGTATTTT; CDR3 protein: CASSASGSPSTDTQYF
V gene: TRBV21-1; D gene: NA; clone size: NA; J gene: TRBJ2-7; CDR3 DNA: TGTGCCAGCAGCAAAGAGACCGGGAGCTCCTACGAGCAGTACTTC; CDR3 protein: CASSKETGSSYEQYF
V gene: TRBV10-2; D gene: TRBD1; clone size: NA; J gene: TRBJ1-6; CDR3 DNA: TGCGCCAGCCGACAGGGGGTAGGGCATTCACCCCTCCACTTT; CDR3 protein: CASRQGVGHSPLHF
V gene: TRBV20-1; D gene: NA; clone size: NA; J gene: TRBJ2-5; CDR3 DNA: TGCAGTGCTAGAAGAACCGGGACACCTCAAGAGACCCAGTACTTC; CDR3 protein: CSARRTGTPQETQYF
V gene: TRBV7-2; D gene: TRBD1; clone size: few; J gene: TRBJ2-3; CDR3 DNA: TGTGCCAGCAGCACTCGGACAGGGTCTGGCACAGATACGCAGTATTTT; CDR3 protein: CASSTRTGSGTDTQYF
V gene: TRBV4-1; D gene: NA; clone size: NA; J gene: TRBJ2-6; CDR3 DNA: TGCGCCAGCAGCCAAGCAGACTCTGGGGCCAACGTCCTGACTTTC; CDR3 protein: CASSQADSGANVLTF